This TCR beta chain derives from a study of vaccination and CD4 T cells after COVID-19. For the study at large: Convalescents were six males and four females, two of them Hispanic. Collection of post-vaccine samples followed dose two by a median about 72 days, spanning a range of 14 to 241. Whole-study findings and limits: Spike mono-reactive status applied to 304 of 307 vaccine-specific clones in convalescent patients.

At the Johns Hopkins FTIC core, DNA taken from cultured CD4+ T cells was sequenced by way of the Oncomine TCR Beta short-read assay. The template was genomic DNA from cultured CD4+ T cells. TCRdb fed the PCR reads into MiXCR, producing one record per CDR3 protein. The repertoire has around 15,000 distinct CDR3 sequences, 53% of them found once; the top ten carry about 4.2%. This clonotype was recorded a few times. Antigen specificity is unknown. Noted treatment: roughly 11-day PBMC culture with coronavirus spike peptide pools or control peptides (ViraFEST assay). Germline trimming cut 2 bases from V and 6 bases from J; bases unmatched to any gene: 5. Germline V gene lookup returns CDR1 MGHRA and CDR2 YSYEKL. The CDR3 contains 14 residues.

The chain employs TRBV4-1 and TRBJ1-2; 8 nucleotides line up with TRBD1. The sample in question was CD4+ T cells from blood, cultured in vitro, obtained before SARS-CoV-2 vaccination. The receptor's source is a human donor who had recovered from COVID-19. DNA for the CDR3: TGCGCCAGCAGCCAACGGCAGGGGGCAAATGGCTACACCTTC. Translation gives CASSQRQGANGYTF.